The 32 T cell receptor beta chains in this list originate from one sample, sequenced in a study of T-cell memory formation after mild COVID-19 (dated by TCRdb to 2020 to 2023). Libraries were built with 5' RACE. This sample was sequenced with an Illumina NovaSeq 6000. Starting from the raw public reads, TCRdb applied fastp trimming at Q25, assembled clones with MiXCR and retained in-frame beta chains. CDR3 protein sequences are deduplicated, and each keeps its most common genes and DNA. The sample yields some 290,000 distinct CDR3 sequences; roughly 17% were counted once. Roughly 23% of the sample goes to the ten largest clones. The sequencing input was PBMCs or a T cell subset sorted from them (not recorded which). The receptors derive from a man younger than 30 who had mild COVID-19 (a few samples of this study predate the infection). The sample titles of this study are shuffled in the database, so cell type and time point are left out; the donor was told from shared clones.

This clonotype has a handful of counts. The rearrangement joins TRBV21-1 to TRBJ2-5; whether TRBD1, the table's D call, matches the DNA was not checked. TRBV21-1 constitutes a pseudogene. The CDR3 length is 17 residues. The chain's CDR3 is CASSKKGSWTGRETQYF. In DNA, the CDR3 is TGTGCCAGCAGCAAAAAAGGGAGCTGGACAGGGAGGGAGACCCAGTACTTC.

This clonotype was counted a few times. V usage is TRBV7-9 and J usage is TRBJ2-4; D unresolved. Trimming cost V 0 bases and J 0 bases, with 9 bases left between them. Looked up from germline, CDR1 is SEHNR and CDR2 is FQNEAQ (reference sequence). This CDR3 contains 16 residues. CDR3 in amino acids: CASSLAASVAKNIQYF. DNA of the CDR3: TGTGCCAGCAGCTTAGCCGCGTCCGTAGCCAAAAACATTCAGTACTTC. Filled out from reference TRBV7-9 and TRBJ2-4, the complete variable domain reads DTGVSQNPRHKITKRGQNVTFRCDPISEHNRLYWYRQTLGQGPEFLTYFQNEAQLEKSRLLSDRFSAERPKGSFSTLEIQRTEQGDSAMYLCASSLAASVAKNIQYFGAGTRLSVL.

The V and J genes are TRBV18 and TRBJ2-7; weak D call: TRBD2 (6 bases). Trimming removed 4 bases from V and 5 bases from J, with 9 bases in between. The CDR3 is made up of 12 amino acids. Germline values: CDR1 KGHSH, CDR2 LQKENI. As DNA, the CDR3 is TGTGCCAGCTCACAGGGGAGGAACGAGCAGTACGTC. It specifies CASSQGRNEQYV.

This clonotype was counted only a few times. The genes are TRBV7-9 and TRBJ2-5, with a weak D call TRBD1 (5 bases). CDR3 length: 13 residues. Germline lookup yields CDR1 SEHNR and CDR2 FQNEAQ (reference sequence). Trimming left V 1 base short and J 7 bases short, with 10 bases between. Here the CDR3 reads CASSLEGDGTQYF. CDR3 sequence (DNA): TGTGCCAGCAGCTTAGAAGGGGATGGGACCCAGTACTTC.

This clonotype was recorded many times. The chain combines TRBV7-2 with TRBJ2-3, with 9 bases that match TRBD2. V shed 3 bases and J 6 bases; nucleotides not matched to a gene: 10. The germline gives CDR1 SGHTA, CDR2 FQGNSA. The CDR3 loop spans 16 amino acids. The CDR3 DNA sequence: TGTGCCAGCAGCTTTGTCCCTCTAGCGGGGAGGGATACGCAGTATTTT. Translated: CASSFVPLAGRDTQYF.

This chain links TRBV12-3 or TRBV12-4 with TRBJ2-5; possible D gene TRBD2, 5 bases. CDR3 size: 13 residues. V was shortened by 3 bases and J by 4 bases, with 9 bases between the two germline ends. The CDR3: CASSFNEGETQYF. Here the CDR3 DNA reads TGTGCCAGCAGTTTCAACGAGGGAGAGACCCAGTACTTC.

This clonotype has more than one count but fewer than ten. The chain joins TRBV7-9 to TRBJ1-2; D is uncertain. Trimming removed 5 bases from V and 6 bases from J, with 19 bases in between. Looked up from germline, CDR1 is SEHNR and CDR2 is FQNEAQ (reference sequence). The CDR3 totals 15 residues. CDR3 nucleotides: TGTGCCAGCAGCCCGTCTTGGGAGGGAGCTGATGGCTACACCTTC. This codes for CASSPSWEGADGYTF. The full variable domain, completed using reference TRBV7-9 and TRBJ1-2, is DTGVSQNPRHKITKRGQNVTFRCDPISEHNRLYWYRQTLGQGPEFLTYFQNEAQLEKSRLLSDRFSAERPKGSFSTLEIQRTEQGDSAMYLCASSPSWEGADGYTFGSGTRLTVV.

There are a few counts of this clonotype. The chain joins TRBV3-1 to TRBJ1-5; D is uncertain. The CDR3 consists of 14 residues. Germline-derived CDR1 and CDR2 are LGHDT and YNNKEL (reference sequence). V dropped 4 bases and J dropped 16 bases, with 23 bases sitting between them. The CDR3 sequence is CASSRAGGASIQHF. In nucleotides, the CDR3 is TGTGCCAGCAGCCGAGCAGGCGGTGCCTCGATTCAACATTTT.

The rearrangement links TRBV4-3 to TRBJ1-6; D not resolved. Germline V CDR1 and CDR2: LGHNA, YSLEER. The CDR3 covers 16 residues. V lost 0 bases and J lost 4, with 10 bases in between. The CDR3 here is CASSQDVGFYNSPLHF. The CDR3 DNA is TGCGCCAGCAGCCAAGATGTCGGTTTTTATAATTCACCCCTCCACTTT.

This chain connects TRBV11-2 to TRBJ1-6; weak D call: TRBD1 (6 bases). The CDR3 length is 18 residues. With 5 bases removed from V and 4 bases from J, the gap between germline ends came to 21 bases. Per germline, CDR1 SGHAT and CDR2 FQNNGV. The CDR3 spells CASSPYRANREYNSPLHF. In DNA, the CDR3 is TGTGCCAGCAGCCCATATCGCGCTAACAGGGAGTATAATTCACCCCTCCACTTT.

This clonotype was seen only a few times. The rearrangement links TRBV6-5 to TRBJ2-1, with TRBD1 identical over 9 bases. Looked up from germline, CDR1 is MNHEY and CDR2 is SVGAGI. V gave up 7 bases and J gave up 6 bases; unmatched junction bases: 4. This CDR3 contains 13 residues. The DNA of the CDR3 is TGTGCCAGCATTTGGGGACAGGGCAATGAGCAGTTCTTC. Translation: CASIWGQGNEQFF.

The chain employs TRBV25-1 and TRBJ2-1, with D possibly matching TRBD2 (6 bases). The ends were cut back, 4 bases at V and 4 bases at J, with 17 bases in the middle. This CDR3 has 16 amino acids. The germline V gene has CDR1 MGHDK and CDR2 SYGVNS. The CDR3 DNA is TGTGCCAGCAGTGGGGACTCCCGGGCCCTGTACAATGAGCAGTTCTTC. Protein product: CASSGDSRALYNEQFF.

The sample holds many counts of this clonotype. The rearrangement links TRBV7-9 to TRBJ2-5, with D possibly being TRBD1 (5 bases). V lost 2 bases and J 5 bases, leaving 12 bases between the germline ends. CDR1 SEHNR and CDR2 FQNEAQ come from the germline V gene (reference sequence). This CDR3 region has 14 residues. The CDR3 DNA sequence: TGTGCCAGCAGCTTACAGGGTTTTGGGGAGACCCAGTACTTC. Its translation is CASSLQGFGETQYF.

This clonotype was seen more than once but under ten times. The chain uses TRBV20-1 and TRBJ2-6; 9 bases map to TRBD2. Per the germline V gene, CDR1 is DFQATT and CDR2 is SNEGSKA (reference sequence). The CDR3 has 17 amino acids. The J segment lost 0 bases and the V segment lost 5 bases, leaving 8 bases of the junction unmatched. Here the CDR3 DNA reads TGCAGTGCTGGGGATTTGCGGGGGGGCTCTGGGGCCAACGTCCTGACTTTC. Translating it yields CSAGDLRGGSGANVLTF.

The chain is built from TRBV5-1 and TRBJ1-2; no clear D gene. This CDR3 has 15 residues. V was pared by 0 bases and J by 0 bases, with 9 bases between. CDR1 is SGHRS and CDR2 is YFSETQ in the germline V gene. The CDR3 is CASSLGARSNYGYTF. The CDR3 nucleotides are TGCGCCAGCAGCTTGGGGGCCCGGTCTAACTATGGCTACACCTTC.

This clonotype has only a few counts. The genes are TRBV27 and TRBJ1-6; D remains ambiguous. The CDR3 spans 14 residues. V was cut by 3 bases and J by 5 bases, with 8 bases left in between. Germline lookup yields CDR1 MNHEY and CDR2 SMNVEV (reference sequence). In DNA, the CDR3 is TGTGCCAGCAGTTTCCTACGGAATAATTCACCCCTCCACTTT. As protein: CASSFLRNNSPLHF.

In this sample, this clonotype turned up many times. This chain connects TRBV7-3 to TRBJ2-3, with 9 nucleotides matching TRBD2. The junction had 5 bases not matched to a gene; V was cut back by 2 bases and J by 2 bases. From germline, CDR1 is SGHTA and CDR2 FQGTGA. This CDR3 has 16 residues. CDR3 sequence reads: CASSLGASGDTDTQYF. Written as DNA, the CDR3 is TGTGCCAGCAGCTTAGGTGCTAGCGGGGACACAGATACGCAGTATTTT.

For the CDR3, the DNA is TGTGCCAGCAGCGCCCTGGGGGGGCTGGGAAACACCATATATTTT. It encodes CASSALGGLGNTIYF. The rearrangement uses TRBV9 and TRBJ1-3; possibly TRBD1 for D (6 bases). There are 15 residues in the CDR3. Germline V CDR1 and CDR2: SGDLS, YYNGEE. The V and J ends lost 3 bases and 4 bases respectively, with 14 bases between them. The full variable domain, with the rest looked up from reference TRBV9 and TRBJ1-3, is DSGVTQTPKHLITATGQRVTLRCSPRSGDLSVYWYQQSLDQGLQFLIQYYNGEERAKGNILERFSAQQFPDLHSELNLSSLELGDSALYFCASSALGGLGNTIYFGEGSWLTVV.

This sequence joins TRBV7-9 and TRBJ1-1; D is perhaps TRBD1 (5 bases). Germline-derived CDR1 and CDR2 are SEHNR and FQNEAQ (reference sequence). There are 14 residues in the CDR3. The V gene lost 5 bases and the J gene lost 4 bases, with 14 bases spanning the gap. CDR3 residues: CASSPPGRPTEAFF. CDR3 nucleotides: TGTGCCAGCAGCCCGCCGGGACGGCCCACTGAAGCTTTCTTT.

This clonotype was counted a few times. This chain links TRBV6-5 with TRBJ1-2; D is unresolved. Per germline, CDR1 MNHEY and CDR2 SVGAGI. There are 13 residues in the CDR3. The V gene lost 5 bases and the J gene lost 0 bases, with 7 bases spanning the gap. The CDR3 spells CASSLTPNYGYTF. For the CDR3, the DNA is TGTGCCAGCAGTCTTACTCCTAACTATGGCTACACCTTC.

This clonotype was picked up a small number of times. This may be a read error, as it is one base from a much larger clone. The CDR3 region is CASSDPNTEAFF. The CDR3 nucleotides are TGTGCCAGCAGTGATCCGAACACTGAAGCTTTCTTT. V and J are TRBV25-1 and TRBJ1-1, with D uncertain. The CDR3 runs to 12 residues. V gave up 3 bases and J gave up 1 base, with 3 bases separating them. Germline V lookup: CDR1 MGHDK, CDR2 SYGVNS.

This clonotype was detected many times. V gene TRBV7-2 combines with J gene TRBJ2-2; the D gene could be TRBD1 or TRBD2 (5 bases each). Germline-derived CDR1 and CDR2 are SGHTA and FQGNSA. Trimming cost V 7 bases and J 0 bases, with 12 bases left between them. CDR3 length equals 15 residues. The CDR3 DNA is TGTGCCAGCACCAGGGACGTCGCGAACACCGGGGAGCTGTTTTTT. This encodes CASTRDVANTGELFF. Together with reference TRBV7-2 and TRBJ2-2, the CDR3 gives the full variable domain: GAGVSQSPSNKVTEKGKDVELRCDPISGHTALYWYRQSLGQGLEFLIYFQGNSAPDKSGLPSDRFSAERTGGSVSTLTIQRTQQEDSAVYLCASTRDVANTGELFFGEGSRLTVL.

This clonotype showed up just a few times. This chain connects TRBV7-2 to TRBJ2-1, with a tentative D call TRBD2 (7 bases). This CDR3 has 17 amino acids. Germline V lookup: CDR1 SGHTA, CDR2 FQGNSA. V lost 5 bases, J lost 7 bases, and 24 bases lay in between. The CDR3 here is CASSPRGGGGRRNEQFF. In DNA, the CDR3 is TGTGCCAGCAGCCCTCGTGGGGGGGGCGGGCGCAGGAATGAGCAGTTCTTC.

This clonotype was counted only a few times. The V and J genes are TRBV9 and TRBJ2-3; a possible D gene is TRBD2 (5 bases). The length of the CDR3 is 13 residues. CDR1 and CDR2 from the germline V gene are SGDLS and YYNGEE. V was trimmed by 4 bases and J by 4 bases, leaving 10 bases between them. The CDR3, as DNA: TGTGCCAGCAGCCGGGGTTTGGCAGATACGCAGTATTTT. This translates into CASSRGLADTQYF.

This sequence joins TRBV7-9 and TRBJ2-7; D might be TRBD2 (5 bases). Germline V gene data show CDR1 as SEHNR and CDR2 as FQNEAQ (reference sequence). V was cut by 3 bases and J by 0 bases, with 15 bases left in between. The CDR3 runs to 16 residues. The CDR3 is CASSLNRGLSSYEQYF. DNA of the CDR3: TGTGCCAGCAGCTTGAACCGAGGGCTGAGCTCCTACGAGCAGTACTTC.

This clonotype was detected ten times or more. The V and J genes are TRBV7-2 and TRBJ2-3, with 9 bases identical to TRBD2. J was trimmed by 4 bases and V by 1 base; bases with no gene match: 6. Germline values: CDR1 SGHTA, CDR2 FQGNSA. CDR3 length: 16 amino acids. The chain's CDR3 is CASSLDGGGAADTQYF. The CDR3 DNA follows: TGTGCCAGCAGCTTAGATGGCGGGGGGGCCGCAGATACGCAGTATTTT.

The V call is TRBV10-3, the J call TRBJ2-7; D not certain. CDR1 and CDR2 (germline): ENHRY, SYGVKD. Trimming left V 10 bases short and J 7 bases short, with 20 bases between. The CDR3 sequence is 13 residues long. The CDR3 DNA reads TGTGCCACCGTTGGGGTGGCCTCGAGGGAGCAGTACTTC. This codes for CATVGVASREQYF.

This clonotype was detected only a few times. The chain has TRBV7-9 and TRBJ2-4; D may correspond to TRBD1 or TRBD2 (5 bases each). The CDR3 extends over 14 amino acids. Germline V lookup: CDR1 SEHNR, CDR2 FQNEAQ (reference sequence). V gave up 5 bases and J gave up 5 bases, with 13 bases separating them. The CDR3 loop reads CASSPRDGENIQYF. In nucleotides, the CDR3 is TGTGCCAGCAGCCCCCGGGACGGAGAAAACATTCAGTACTTC.

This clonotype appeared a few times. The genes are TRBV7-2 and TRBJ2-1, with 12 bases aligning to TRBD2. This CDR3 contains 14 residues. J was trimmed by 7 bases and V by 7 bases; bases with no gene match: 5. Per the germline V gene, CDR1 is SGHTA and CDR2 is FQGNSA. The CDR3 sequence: CASTLAGGPNEQFF. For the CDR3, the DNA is TGTGCCAGCACGCTAGCGGGGGGGCCGAATGAGCAGTTCTTC.

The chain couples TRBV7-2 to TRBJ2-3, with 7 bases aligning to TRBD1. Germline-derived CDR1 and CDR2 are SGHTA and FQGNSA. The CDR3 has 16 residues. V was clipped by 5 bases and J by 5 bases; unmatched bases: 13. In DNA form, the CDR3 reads TGTGCCAGCAGCCTCACCCGGAAGGGGGCGGGAGATACGCAGTATTTT. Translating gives CASSLTRKGAGDTQYF. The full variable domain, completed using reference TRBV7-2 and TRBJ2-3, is GAGVSQSPSNKVTEKGKDVELRCDPISGHTALYWYRQSLGQGLEFLIYFQGNSAPDKSGLPSDRFSAERTGGSVSTLTIQRTQQEDSAVYLCASSLTRKGAGDTQYFGPGTRLTVL.

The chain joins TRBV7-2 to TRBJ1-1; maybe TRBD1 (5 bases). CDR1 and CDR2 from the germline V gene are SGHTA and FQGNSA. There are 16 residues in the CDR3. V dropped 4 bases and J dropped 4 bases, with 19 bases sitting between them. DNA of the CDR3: TGTGCCAGCAGCTCAGCAGGGCGGGCGCGGGGCACTGAAGCTTTCTTT. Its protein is CASSSAGRARGTEAFF.

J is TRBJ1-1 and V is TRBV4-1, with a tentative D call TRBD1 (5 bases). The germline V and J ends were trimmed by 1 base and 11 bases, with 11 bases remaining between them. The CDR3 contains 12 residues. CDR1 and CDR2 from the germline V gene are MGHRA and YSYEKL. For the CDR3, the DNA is TGCGCCAGCAGCCAAGGGGGCGGCGAGGCTTTCTTT. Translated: CASSQGGGEAFF.